This TCR beta chain was identified during a study of identical twins. Remarks on this clonotype: The antigen remains unidentified.

cDNA carried unique molecular identifiers, and a universal primer site was added by template switching. TCRdb re-called the 5' RACE reads with MiXCR, one entry per CDR3 protein. The table includes 400,000 to 550,000 distinct CDR3 sequences, more than 13% detected once. The study, taken as a whole, reports: Out-of-frame beta chain sequences displayed weaker excess sharing between twins. Models underpredicted monozygotic twin sharing of out-of-frame TCR alpha.

This CDR3 comprises 14 residues. The germline V gene has CDR1 SQVTM and CDR2 ANQGSEA. Between the trimmed V and J ends, which lost 8 bases and 0 bases, there was a span of 16 bases. These data were also reused for a study on yellow fever vaccine responses in identical twins.

Specimen: CD4+ T cells sorted from blood. The TCR was taken from a woman younger than 30 in good health. The chain joins TRBV29-1 to TRBJ1-1; D possibly corresponds to TRBD1 (6 bases). The CDR3 is CSSSGAGVNTEAFF. In DNA, the CDR3 is TGCAGCTCCTCGGGGGCGGGAGTGAACACTGAAGCTTTCTTT.